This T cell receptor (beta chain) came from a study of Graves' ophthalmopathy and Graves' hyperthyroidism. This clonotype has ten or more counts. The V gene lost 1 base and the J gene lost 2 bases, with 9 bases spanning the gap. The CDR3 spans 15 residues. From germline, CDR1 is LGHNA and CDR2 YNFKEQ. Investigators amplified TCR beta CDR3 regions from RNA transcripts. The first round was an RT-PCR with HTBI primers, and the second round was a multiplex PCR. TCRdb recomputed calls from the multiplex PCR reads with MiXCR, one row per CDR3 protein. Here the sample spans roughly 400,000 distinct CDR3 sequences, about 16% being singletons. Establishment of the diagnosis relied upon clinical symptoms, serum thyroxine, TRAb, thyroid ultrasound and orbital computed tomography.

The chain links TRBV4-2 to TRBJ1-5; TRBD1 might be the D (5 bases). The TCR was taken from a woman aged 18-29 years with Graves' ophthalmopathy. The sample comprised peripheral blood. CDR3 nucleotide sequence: TGTGCCAGCAGCCAAGGCAGGGACGGCAATCAGCCCCAGCATTTT. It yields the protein CASSQGRDGNQPQHF.